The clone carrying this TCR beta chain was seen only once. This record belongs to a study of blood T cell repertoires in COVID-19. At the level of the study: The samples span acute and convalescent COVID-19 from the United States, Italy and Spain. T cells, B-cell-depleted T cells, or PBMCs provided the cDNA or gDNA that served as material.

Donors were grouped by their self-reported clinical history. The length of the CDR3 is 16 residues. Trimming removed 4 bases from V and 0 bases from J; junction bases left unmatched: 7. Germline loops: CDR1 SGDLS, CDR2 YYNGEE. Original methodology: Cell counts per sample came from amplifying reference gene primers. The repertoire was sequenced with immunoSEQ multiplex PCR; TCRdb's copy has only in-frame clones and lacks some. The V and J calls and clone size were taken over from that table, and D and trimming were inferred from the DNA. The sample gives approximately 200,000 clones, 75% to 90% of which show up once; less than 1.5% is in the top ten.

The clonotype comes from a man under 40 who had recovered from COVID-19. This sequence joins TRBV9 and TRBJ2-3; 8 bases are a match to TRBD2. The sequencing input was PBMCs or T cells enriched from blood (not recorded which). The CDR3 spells CASSSAGGYSTDTQYF. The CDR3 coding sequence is TGTGCCAGCAGCTCTGCGGGGGGATATAGCACAGATACGCAGTATTTT.